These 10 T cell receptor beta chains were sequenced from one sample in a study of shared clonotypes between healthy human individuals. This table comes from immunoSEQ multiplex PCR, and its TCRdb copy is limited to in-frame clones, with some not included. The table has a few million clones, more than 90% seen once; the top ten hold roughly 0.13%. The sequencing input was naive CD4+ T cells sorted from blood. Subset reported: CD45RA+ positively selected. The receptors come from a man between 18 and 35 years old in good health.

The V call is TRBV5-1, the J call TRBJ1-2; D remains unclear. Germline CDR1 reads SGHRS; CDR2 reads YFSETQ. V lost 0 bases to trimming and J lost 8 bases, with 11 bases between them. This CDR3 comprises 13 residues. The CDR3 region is CASSLVGQLGYTF. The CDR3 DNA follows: TGCGCCAGCAGCTTGGTAGGGCAGCTCGGCTACACCTTC.

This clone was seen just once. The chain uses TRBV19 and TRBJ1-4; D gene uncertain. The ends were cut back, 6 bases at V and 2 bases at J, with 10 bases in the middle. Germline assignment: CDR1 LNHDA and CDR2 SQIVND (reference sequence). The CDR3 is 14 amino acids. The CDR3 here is CASRQGGTNEKLFF. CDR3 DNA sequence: TGTGCCAGTAGGCAAGGAGGGACTAATGAAAAACTGTTTTTT.

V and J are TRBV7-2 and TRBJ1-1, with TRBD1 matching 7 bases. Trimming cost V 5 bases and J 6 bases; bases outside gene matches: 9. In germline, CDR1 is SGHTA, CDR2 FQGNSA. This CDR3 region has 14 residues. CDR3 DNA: TGTGCCAGCAGCGGCAGGACAGGACATGCTGAAGCTTTCTTT. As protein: CASSGRTGHAEAFF.

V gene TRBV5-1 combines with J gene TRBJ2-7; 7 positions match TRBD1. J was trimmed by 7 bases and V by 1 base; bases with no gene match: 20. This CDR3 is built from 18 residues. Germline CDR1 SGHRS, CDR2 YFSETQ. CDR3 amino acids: CASSLNPVTGESLREQYF. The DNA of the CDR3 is TGCGCCAGCAGCTTGAATCCCGTAACAGGGGAAAGTTTGAGGGAGCAGTACTTC.

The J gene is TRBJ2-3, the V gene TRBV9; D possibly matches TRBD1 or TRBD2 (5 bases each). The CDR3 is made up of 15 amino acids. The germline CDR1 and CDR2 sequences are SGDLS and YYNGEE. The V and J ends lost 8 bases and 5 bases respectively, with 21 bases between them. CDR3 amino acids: CASNRDAWQGDTQYF. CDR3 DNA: TGTGCCAGTAATCGGGACGCCTGGCAGGGAGATACGCAGTATTTT.

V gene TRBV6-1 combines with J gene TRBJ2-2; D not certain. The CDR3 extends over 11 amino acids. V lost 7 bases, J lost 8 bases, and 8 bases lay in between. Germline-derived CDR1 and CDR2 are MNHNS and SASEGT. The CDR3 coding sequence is TGTGCCAGCATTCAACGTGGGGAGCTGTTTTTT. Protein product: CASIQRGELFF.

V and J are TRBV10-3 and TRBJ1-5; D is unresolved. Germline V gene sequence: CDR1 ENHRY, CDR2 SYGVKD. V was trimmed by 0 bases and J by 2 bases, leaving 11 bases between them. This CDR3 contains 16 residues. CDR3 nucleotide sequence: TGTGCCATCAGTGAGTCGGGCCCCGGCGGCAATCAGCCCCAGCATTTT. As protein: CAISESGPGGNQPQHF.

The CDR3 DNA reads TGTGCCAGCAGTGAAGGTACCCGTAATTCACCCCTCCACTTT. Its translation: CASSEGTRNSPLHF. V and J are TRBV6-1 and TRBJ1-6, with D unresolved. V was clipped by 1 base and J by 6 bases, with 7 bases between them. The CDR3 is made up of 14 amino acids. Germline CDR1 and CDR2: MNHNS and SASEGT.

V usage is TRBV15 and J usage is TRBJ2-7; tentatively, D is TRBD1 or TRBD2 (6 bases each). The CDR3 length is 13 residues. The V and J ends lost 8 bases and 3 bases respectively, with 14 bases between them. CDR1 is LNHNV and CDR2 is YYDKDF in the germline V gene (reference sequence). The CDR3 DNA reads TGTGCCACCGACAAGGGGGGAGACTACGAGCAGTACTTC. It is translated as CATDKGGDYEQYF.

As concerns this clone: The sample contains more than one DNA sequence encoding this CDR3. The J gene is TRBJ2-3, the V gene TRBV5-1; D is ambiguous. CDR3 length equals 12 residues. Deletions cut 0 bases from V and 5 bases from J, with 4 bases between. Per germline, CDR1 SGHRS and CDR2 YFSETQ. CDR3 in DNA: TGCGCCAGCAGCTTGGGTGTAGATACGCAGTATTTT. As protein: CASSLGVDTQYF.